This TCR beta chain comes out of a study of T cells in pancreatic ductal adenocarcinoma. Study-wide findings and caveats: Blood clonality (roughly 0.075) did not differ significantly from tumor (about 0.12).

Worth noting for this clone: Its antigen is currently unknown.

Method: immunoSEQ multiplex PCR; TCRdb's copy keeps in-frame clones and lacks some. The table lists 97,000 or so clones, 90% to 95% of them singletons. V lost 3 bases to trimming and J lost 6 bases, with 16 bases between them. Germline CDR1 SGHDT, CDR2 YYEEEE. The CDR3 runs to 14 residues. Surgery without prior neoadjuvant therapy was the treatment of the selected pancreatic ductal adenocarcinoma patients. The V and J genes are TRBV5-6 and TRBJ2-7, with D possibly being TRBD1 (6 bases). The clonotype was recovered from a human donor with pancreatic ductal adenocarcinoma. The material sequenced was PBMCs. DNA for the CDR3: TGTGCCAGCAGCTCCGGGACAACCACACCCGAGCAGTACTTC. Protein sequence: CASSSGTTTPEQYF.